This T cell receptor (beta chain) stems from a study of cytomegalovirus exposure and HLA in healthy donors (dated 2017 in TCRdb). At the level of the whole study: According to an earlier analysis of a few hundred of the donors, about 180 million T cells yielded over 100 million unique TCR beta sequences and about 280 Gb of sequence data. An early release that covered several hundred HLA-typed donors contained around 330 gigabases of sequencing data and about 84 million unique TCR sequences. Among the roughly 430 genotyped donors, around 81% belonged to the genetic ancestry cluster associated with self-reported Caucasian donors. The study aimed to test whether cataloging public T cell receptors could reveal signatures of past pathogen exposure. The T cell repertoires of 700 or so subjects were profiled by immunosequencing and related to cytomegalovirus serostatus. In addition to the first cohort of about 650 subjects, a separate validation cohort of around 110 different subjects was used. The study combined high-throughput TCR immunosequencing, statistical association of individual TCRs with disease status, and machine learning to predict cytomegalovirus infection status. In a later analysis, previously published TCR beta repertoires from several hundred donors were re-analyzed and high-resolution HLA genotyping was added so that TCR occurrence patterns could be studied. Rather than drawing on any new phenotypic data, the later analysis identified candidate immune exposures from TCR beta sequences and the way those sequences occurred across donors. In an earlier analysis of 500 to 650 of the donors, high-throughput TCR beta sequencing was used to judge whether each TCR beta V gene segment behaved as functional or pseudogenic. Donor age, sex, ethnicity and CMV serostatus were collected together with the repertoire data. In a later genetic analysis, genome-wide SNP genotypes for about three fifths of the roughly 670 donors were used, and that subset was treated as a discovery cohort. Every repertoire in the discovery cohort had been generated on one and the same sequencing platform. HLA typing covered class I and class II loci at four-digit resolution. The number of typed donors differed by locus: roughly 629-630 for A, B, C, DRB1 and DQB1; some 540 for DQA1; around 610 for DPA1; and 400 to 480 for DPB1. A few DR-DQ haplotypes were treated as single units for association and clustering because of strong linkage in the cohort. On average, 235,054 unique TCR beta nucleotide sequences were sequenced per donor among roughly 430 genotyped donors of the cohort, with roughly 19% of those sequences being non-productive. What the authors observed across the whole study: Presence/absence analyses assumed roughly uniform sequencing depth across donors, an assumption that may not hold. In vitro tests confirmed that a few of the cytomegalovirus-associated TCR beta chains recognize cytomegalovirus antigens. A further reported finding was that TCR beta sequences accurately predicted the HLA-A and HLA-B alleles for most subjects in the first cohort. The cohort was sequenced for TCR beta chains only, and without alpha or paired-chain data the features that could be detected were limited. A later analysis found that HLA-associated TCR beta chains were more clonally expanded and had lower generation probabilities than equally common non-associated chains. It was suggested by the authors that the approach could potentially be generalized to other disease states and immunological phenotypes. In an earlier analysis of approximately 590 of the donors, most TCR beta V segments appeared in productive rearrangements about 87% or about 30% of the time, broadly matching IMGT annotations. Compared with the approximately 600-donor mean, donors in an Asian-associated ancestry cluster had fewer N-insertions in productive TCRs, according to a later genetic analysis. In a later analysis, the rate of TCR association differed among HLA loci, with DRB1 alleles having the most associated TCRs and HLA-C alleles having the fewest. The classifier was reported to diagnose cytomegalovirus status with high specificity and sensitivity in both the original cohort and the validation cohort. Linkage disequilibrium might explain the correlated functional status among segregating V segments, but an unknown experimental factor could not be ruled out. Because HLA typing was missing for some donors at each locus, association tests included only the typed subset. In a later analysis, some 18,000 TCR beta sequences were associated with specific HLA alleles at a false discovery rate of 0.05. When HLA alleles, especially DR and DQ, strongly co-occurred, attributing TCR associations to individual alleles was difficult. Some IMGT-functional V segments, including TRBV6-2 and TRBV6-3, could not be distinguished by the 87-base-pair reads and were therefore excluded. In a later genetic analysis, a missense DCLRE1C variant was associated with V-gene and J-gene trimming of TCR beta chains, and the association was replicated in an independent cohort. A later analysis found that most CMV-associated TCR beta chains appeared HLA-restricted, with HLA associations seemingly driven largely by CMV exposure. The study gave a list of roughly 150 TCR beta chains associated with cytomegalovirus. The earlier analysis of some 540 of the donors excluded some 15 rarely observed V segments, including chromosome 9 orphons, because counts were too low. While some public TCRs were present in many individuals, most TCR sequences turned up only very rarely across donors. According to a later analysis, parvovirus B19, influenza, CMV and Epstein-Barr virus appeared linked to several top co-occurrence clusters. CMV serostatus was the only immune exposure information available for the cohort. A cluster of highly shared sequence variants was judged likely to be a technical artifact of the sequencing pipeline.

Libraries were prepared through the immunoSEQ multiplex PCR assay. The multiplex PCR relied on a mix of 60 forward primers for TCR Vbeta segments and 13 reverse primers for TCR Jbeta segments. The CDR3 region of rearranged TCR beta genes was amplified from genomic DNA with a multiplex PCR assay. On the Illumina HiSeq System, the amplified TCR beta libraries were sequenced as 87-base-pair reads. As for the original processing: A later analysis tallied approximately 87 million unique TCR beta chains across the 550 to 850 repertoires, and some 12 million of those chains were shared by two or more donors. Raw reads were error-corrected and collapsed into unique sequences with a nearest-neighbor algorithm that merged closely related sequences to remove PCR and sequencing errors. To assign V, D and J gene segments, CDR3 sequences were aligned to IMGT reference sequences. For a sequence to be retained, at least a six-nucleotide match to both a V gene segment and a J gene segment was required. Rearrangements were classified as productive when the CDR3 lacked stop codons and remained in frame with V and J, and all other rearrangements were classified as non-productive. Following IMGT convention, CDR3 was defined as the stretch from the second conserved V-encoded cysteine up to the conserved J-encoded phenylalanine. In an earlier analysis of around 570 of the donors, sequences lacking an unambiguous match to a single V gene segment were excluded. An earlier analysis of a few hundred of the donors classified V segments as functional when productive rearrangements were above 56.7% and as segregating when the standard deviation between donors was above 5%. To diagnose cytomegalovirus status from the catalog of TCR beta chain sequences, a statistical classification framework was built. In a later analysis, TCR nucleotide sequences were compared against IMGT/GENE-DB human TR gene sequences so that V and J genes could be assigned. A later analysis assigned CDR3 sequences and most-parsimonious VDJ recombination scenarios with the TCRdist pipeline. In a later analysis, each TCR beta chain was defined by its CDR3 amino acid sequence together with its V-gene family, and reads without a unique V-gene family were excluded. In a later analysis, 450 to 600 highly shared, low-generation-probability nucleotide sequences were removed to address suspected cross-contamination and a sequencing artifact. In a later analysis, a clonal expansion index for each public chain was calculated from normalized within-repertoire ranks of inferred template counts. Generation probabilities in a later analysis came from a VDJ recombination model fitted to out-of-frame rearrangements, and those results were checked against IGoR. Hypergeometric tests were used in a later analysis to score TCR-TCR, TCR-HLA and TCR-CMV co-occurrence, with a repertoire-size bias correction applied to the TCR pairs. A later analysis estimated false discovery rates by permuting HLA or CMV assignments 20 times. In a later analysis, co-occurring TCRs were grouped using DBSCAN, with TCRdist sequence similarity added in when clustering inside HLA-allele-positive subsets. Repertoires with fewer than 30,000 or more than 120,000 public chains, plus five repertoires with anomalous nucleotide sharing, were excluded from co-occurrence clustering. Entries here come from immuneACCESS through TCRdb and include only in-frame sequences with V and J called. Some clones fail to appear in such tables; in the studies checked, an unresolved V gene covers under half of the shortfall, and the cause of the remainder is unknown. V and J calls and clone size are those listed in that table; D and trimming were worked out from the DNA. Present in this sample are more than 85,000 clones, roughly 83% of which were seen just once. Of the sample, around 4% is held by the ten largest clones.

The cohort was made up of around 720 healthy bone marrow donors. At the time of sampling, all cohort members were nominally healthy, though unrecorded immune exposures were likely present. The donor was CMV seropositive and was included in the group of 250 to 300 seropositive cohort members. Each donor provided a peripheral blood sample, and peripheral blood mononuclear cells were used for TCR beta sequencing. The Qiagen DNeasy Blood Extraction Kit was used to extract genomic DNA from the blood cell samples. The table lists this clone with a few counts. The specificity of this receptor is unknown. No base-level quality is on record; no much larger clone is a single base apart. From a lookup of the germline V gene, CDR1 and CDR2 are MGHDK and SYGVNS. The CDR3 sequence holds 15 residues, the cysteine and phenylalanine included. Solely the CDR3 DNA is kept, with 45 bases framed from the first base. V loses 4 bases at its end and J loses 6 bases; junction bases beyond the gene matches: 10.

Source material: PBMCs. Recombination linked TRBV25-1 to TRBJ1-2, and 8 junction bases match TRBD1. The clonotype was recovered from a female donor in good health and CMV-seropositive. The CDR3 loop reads CASSVSAGGANGYTF. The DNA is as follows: TGTGCCAGCAGTGTGTCGGCAGGGGGCGCAAATGGCTACACCTTC.